These T cell receptor beta chains were read from a single sample in a study of shared clonotypes between healthy human individuals. The repertoire was sequenced with immunoSEQ multiplex PCR; TCRdb's copy has only in-frame clones and lacks some. The sample holds approximately 1,500,000 clones, 95% to 97% seen once. The sequenced sample consisted of naive CD4+ T cells sorted from blood. These receptors were taken from a man aged 25-40 years in good health. Each CDR3 is given without its conserved first and last residue. Fields, in order: V gene, D gene, clone size, CDR3 protein. The D gene is left open where the match is weak. Not every row has a clone size; where given, it reads once, few, many or a size class.

TRBV27	NA	NA	ASEPRINSNQPQH
TRBV13	TRBD1	NA	ASSLGQGFYEQY
TRBV5-1	NA	NA	ASSLSATNEKLF
TRBV5-1	NA	NA	ASSSRDSPKGTQY
TRBV6-6	NA	NA	ASSEGTATDTQY
TRBV30	NA	NA	AWSNLPGGKNIQY
TRBV21-1	NA	once	ASSKAGQDYPPAYEQY
TRBV27	NA	NA	ASSLFHGAGETYEQY
TRBV6-1	NA	NA	ASRLYSGDTEAF
TRBV9	TRBD1	NA	ASSGDRGNTEAF
TRBV21-1	NA	NA	ASSKSPRTGLDPYEQY
TRBV6-6	NA	NA	ASSLRQGGFDEQY
TRBV28	NA	NA	ASRTPNEKLF
TRBV7-3	TRBD1	NA	ASSLRSPLSGTGVVVMNTEAF
TRBV6-1	NA	NA	ASSEAPRGIETQY
TRBV5-1	NA	NA	ASRAQETQY
TRBV19	NA	NA	ASSMDLNPQPQH
TRBV6-1	TRBD1	NA	ASSEQGAGQPQH
TRBV10-3	NA	NA	ATRDSASVSYEQY
TRBV7-6	NA	NA	ASSLASGLYEQY
TRBV9	NA	few	ASSVEVDTQY
TRBV7-9	TRBD2	NA	ASSLGASGRALDEQF
TRBV5-1	TRBD1	once	ASSLAVQGAQTFNEKLF
TRBV18	NA	NA	ASSPNRDGQPQH